One and the same sample provided the 20 T cell receptor beta chains below, sequenced in a study of cytomegalovirus exposure and HLA in healthy donors. The PCR had 60 Vbeta and 13 Jbeta primers. The assay was immunoSEQ multiplex PCR, and TCRdb's table has in-frame clones only and misses some. In the table there are more than 150,000 clones, roughly 84% of which are singletons. Sequencing was performed on PBMCs. The receptors here all came from a boy aged 2 to 10 in good health and CMV-seronegative.

This clone was counted a single time. The chain uses TRBV19 and TRBJ2-1; no reliable D call. Germline assignment: CDR1 LNHDA and CDR2 SQIVND (reference sequence). The CDR3 is 12 residues long. V dropped 3 bases and J dropped 5 bases, with 5 bases sitting between them. In DNA, the CDR3 is TGTGCCAGTAGTATCTCAGACAATGAGCAGTTCTTC. Amino acid sequence: CASSISDNEQFF.

V and J are TRBV29-1 and TRBJ1-1; no firm D call. Germline values: CDR1 SQVTM, CDR2 ANQGSEA. The CDR3 is 15 amino acids. V was clipped by 3 bases and J by 5 bases, with 19 bases between them. Here the CDR3 reads CSVEESVSLETEAFF. The CDR3 DNA is TGCAGCGTTGAGGAGTCTGTCTCCCTGGAGACTGAAGCTTTCTTT.

V gene TRBV6-1 combines with J gene TRBJ1-1; D may be TRBD1 (6 bases). The CDR3 is made up of 13 amino acids. V was trimmed by 5 bases and J by 7 bases, leaving 14 bases between them. Germline V gene data show CDR1 as MNHNS and CDR2 as SASEGT. CDR3 protein: CASSSLWTVEAFF. Here the CDR3 DNA reads TGTGCCAGCAGTTCGCTCTGGACAGTTGAAGCTTTCTTT.

The chain employs TRBV10-3 and TRBJ1-5, with TRBD1 matching over 10 bases. After removal of 6 bases from V and 7 bases from J, the junction contained 3 bases not matched to a gene. This CDR3 comprises 13 residues. Germline V gene lookup returns CDR1 ENHRY and CDR2 SYGVKD. The chain's CDR3 is CAISGQGEQPQHF. The CDR3 nucleotides are TGTGCCATCAGCGGACAGGGGGAGCAGCCCCAGCATTTT.

This clone was recorded once. The genes are TRBV5-4 and TRBJ2-1; 9 bases match TRBD2. The V segment lost 5 bases and the J segment 5 bases; nucleotides outside the gene matches: 8. This CDR3 is 15 amino acids long. CDR1 is SGHNT and CDR2 is YYREEE in the germline V gene (reference sequence). CDR3 sequence: CASRLAGAFNNEQFF. The CDR3 nucleotides are TGTGCCAGCAGGTTAGCGGGAGCCTTCAACAATGAGCAGTTCTTC.

The chain links TRBV27 to TRBJ2-2; the match to TRBD1 covers 7 bases. CDR1 is MNHEY, CDR2 SMNVEV, per germline (reference sequence). V gave up 6 bases and J gave up 4 bases; unmatched junction bases: 11. CDR3 length: 16 residues. CDR3 sequence (DNA): TGTGCCAGCAGCCCCCCAGGGGGTGGGGGCACCGGGGAGCTGTTTTTT. Amino acids: CASSPPGGGGTGELFF.

The chain recombines TRBV15 with TRBJ1-2, with a weak D call TRBD1 (6 bases). CDR1 and CDR2 from the germline V gene are LNHNV and YYDKDF (reference sequence). The V end lost 2 bases, the J end lost 5 bases, and 21 bases lay between the germline ends. The CDR3 spans 17 residues. The DNA of the CDR3 is TGTGCCACCAGCAGAACGACAGGAAAAGTTTTAAATTATGGCTACACCTTC. Residues: CATSRTTGKVLNYGYTF.

This sequence joins TRBV19 and TRBJ2-7; TRBD2 matches 8 bases. With 2 bases clipped from V and 2 bases from J, the junction kept 2 bases outside the gene matches. In germline, CDR1 is LNHDA, CDR2 SQIVND (reference sequence). The CDR3 consists of 14 residues. DNA of the CDR3: TGTGCCAGTAGTATAAGCGGGGGTACCTACGAGCAGTACTTC. Encoded protein: CASSISGGTYEQYF.

Here the CDR3 reads CASSFTSGRNYNEQFF. The CDR3 DNA reads as TGTGCCAGCAGCTTCACTAGCGGGAGAAACTACAATGAGCAGTTCTTC. The chain links TRBV5-4 to TRBJ2-1, with TRBD2 identical over 11 bases. This CDR3 contains 16 residues. V shed 2 bases, J shed 3 bases, and the junction held 4 bases outside the gene matches. Germline V gene lookup returns CDR1 SGHNT and CDR2 YYREEE (reference sequence).

V is TRBV5-1 and J is TRBJ1-3; TRBD1 aligns across 9 bases. V was clipped by 4 bases and J by 2 bases; unmatched bases: 7. CDR1 and CDR2 from the germline V gene are SGHRS and YFSETQ. The length of the CDR3 is 16 residues. CDR3 DNA: TGCGCCAGCAGCCAATACGGACAGGGGACTGGAAACACCATATATTTT. This encodes CASSQYGQGTGNTIYF.

This sequence joins TRBV7-9 and TRBJ2-7; the match to TRBD2 covers 7 bases. Germline lookup yields CDR1 SEHNR and CDR2 FQNEAQ (reference sequence). The length of the CDR3 is 15 residues. V was pared by 5 bases and J by 1 base, with 8 bases of the junction left unmatched. The CDR3 reads CASSPPLAPSYEQYF. The CDR3, as DNA: TGTGCCAGCAGCCCTCCACTAGCGCCGTCCTACGAGCAGTACTTC.

V gene TRBV4-1 combines with J gene TRBJ2-5, with D tentatively TRBD2 (6 bases). Germline V gene sequence: CDR1 MGHRA, CDR2 YSYEKL. This CDR3 has 15 residues. With 0 bases removed from V and 5 bases from J, the gap between germline ends came to 13 bases. CDR3 bases: TGCGCCAGCAGCCAAGATTCGGGGGTCGGGGAGACCCAGTACTTC. It encodes CASSQDSGVGETQYF.

The chain uses TRBV14 and TRBJ2-2, with D possibly being TRBD2 (7 bases). The CDR3 is 15 residues long. Germline V gene lookup returns CDR1 SGHDN and CDR2 FVKESK. The V end was cut by 0 bases, the J end by 4 bases, with 9 bases between. CDR3 DNA: TGTGCCAGCAGCCAAGAGGGGGGGGCCACCGGGGAGCTGTTTTTT. Translation: CASSQEGGATGELFF.

This clone was picked up a small number of times. The gene calls are TRBV7-9 and TRBJ1-1; D gene ambiguous. Trimming stripped 2 bases from V and 0 bases from J, with 4 bases between. The CDR3 sequence is 13 residues long. In germline, CDR1 is SEHNR, CDR2 FQNEAQ (reference sequence). The CDR3 DNA reads as TGTGCCAGCAGCTTATCTTTGAACACTGAAGCTTTCTTT. Amino acids: CASSLSLNTEAFF.

This clone has only a few counts. This chain connects TRBV7-2 to TRBJ1-1, with D perhaps matching TRBD1 (6 bases). Germline lookup yields CDR1 SGHTA and CDR2 FQGNSA. V lost 5 bases to trimming and J lost 0 bases, with 13 bases between them. The CDR3 covers 15 residues. CDR3 nucleotides: TGTGCCAGCAGCATGGGACAAGATATGAACACTGAAGCTTTCTTT. Protein sequence: CASSMGQDMNTEAFF.

This clone appeared a few times. An end of the junction does not agree with germline; a read error may underlie this. J is TRBJ2-3 and V is TRBV29-1, with 8 positions matching TRBD2. This CDR3 comprises 15 residues. Germline V gives CDR1 SQVTM, CDR2 ANQGSEA. The CDR3 nucleotides are TGCAGCGTTGAAGATAGCGGGGATGGCACAGATAGGCAGTATTTT. Its protein product is CSVEDSGDGTDRQYF.

V usage is TRBV25-1 and J usage is TRBJ2-5, with D unresolved. This CDR3 comprises 13 residues. CDR1 is MGHDK and CDR2 is SYGVNS in the germline V gene. Trimming pared 3 bases from V and 3 bases from J, leaving 8 bases between. The CDR3 bases are TGTGCCAGCAGTGATTTCACTAAAGAGACCCAGTACTTC. This codes for CASSDFTKETQYF.

The V and J genes are TRBV2 and TRBJ2-5; maybe TRBD2 (7 bases). CDR3 length equals 13 residues. V was cut by 6 bases and J by 5 bases, with 13 bases left in between. The germline V gene encodes CDR1 SNHLY and CDR2 FYNNEI. CDR3 sequence (DNA): TGTGCCAGCAGGGGGGGGGCTGGGGAGACCCAGTACTTC. Translating gives CASRGGAGETQYF.

The chain combines TRBV6-5 with TRBJ1-4; 12 bases fit TRBD1. Germline V gives CDR1 MNHEY, CDR2 SVGAGI. The CDR3 is made up of 14 amino acids. V shed 5 bases, J shed 8 bases, and the junction held 3 bases outside the gene matches. Here the CDR3 reads CASSRDRGQEKLFF. The CDR3, as DNA: TGTGCCAGCAGTAGGGACAGGGGGCAGGAAAAACTGTTTTTT.

The chain joins TRBV25-1 to TRBJ2-7; the match to TRBD1 covers 7 bases. The CDR3 totals 15 residues. CDR1 and CDR2 (germline): MGHDK, SYGVNS. The J segment lost 7 bases and the V segment lost 6 bases, leaving 15 bases of the junction unmatched. The CDR3 DNA reads as TGTGCCAGCAGCGAGGTCCCGGGACAGTATGGAGAGCAGTACTTC. This codes for CASSEVPGQYGEQYF.